This TCR beta chain is from a study of blood T cell repertoires in COVID-19. Study details: The United States, Italy and Spain supplied acute and convalescent COVID-19 samples. Nucleic acid was either cDNA or gDNA, and it came from T cells, B-cell-depleted T cells, or PBMCs.

Source study methods: From reference gene primer amplification, estimates of nucleated cell counts were derived. The method was immunoSEQ multiplex PCR; TCRdb's version includes in-frame clones alone and lacks a portion of them. The D gene and trimming were derived from the DNA, and the V and J assignments and clone size from that table. The sample lists about 180,000 clones; around 88% were seen once. The CDR3 covers 16 residues. The junction had 9 bases not matched to a gene; V was cut back by 4 bases and J by 5 bases. Germline CDR1 is SGDLS and CDR2 is YYNGEE. The sample comprised peripheral blood. The gene calls are TRBV9 and TRBJ2-3; the match to TRBD2 covers 11 bases. The source is a woman aged 30 to 39 with acute or convalescent COVID-19. The CDR3 loop is CASSPPGLAGIDTQYF. The CDR3 nucleotides read TGTGCCAGCAGCCCACCAGGACTAGCGGGTATAGATACGCAGTATTTT.